This T cell receptor (beta chain) was observed in a study of blood T cell repertoires in COVID-19 (dated by TCRdb to about 2020). About the full investigation: The collaborator samples originated in the United States, Italy and Spain and spanned the acute and convalescent phases of COVID-19. Where available, HLA class I and class II types were taken from metadata supplied by the sample provider and were not determined by assay-based typing. Samples came from the ongoing ImmuneRACE study (first 160 participants) plus 1,254 subjects from 6 global collaborators. The material from the prospective study consisted of cDNA or gDNA derived from T cells, B-cell-depleted T cells, or PBMCs. The repertoires were released in a freely available public database meant as a resource for research on the immune response to SARS-CoV-2. The dataset comprised deeply sampled blood TCRbeta repertoires from subjects exposed to, actively infected with, or recovered from COVID-19. A de-identified subject ID, COVID-19 status, age in years and sex were almost always included in the sample metadata.

What the study reported, not specific to this receptor: Clinical and demographic metadata were provided uncurated, with the amount varying by source and participant.

Participants in the prospective study were enrolled through a virtual design, were aged about 18 to 100 years, and lived in approximately 24 United States geographic areas. To assign participants to cohorts, the prospective study relied on clinical history that participants themselves reported in a screening survey and a study questionnaire. Mobile phlebotomists in the prospective study collected whole blood, serum and a nasopharyngeal or oropharyngeal swab from every participant. Additional blood draws and questionnaires over an approximately two-month period could optionally be provided by prospective study participants. Before DNA extraction, prospective study blood samples were shipped either frozen or at room temperature. TCRbeta CDR3 regions were amplified from genomic DNA using the immunoSEQ Assay, a bias-controlled multiplex PCR. In the paper's pipeline: The number of nucleated cells in each sample was estimated by amplification of reference gene primers within the assay. Sequence reads were collapsed and filtered to measure the absolute abundance of every unique TCRbeta CDR3 rearrangement. For each sample, productive Simpson clonality was calculated as the square root of Simpson's diversity index over productive rearrangements. In its TCRdb copy, this immuneACCESS table keeps in-frame sequences only and misses some clones. Where compared with another copy, unresolved V genes explain less than half of these, and the others have no known cause. V, J and clone size reflect that table, while D and trimming were determined from the DNA. The sample records about 240,000 clones, approximately 83% of which are singletons. Of the sample, 2.5% to 3.5% is held by the ten largest clones.

The CDR3, cysteine through phenylalanine, is 17 amino acids long. Only CDR3 DNA remains: 51 bases, in frame from the first base. CDR1 and CDR2 are read off the germline V gene as SGDLS and YYNGEE. V is cut back by 2 bases and J by 4 bases, with 9 bases in the junction unmatched. As to this clone: What antigen it recognizes has not been identified. No qualities accompany the bases; no much larger clone lies one base away.

This sequence was found in a woman between 40 and 55 years old with acute COVID-19. The sample consisted of PBMCs or T cells enriched from blood (not recorded which). Rearrangement joined TRBV9 to TRBJ2-1; 10 central bases correspond to TRBD2. Here is the DNA: TGTGCCAGCAGCGTGGCGAAAGGACTAGCGGAATACAATGAGCAGTTCTTC. It encodes CASSVAKGLAEYNEQFF.